Reported below is one T cell receptor (beta chain). The record originates from a study of blood T cell repertoires in COVID-19. The CDR3 sequence is 12 residues long. The germline V gene encodes CDR1 SQVTM and CDR2 ANQGSEA. The V end lost 3 bases, the J end lost 1 base, and 4 bases lay between the germline ends. This table comes from immunoSEQ multiplex PCR, and its TCRdb copy is limited to in-frame clones, with some not included. The repertoire holds 150,000 or so clones, with roughly 82% as singletons. The sequenced material came from peripheral blood. The receptor was derived from a human donor with acute or convalescent COVID-19. The donor label of this sample is uncertain. The V call is TRBV29-1, the J call TRBJ1-3, with D unclear. The CDR3 loop is CSVDSSGNTIYF. CDR3 DNA sequence: TGCAGCGTTGATTCGTCTGGAAACACCATATATTTT.